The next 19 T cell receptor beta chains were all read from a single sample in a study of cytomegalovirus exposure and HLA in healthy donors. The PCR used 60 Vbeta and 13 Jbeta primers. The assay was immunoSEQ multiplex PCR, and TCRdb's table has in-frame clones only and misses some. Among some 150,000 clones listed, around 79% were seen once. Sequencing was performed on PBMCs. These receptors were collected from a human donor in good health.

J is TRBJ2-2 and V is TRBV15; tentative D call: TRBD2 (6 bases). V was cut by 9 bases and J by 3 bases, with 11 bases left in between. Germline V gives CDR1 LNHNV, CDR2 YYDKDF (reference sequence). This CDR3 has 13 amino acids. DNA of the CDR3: TGTGCCACTACGGGAGCCGACACCGGGGAGCTGTTTTTT. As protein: CATTGADTGELFF.

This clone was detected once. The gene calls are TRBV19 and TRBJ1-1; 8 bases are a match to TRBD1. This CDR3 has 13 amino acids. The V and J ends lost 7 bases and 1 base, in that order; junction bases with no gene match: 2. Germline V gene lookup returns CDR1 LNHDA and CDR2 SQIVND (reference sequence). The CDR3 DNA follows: TGTGCCAGTAAAACAGGGGGGAACACTGAAGCTTTCTTT. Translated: CASKTGGNTEAFF.

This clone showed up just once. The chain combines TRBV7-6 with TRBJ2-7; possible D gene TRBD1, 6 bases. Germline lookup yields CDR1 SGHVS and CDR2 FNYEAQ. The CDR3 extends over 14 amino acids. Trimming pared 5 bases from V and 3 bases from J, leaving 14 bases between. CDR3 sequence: CASSLEDSDYEQYF. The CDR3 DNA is TGTGCCAGCAGCCTTGAGGACAGTGACTACGAGCAGTACTTC.

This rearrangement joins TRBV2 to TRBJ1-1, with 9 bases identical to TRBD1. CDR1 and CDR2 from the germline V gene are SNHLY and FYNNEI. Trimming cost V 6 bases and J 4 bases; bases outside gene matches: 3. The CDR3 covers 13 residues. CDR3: CASRSDRGTEAFF. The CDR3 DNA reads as TGTGCCAGCAGATCGGACAGGGGCACTGAAGCTTTCTTT.

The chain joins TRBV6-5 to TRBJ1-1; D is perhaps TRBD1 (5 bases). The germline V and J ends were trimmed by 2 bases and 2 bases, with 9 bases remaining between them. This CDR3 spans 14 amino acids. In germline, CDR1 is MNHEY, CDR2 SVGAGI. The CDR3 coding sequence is TGTGCCAGCAGTTACAAGGGGTTCAACACTGAAGCTTTCTTT. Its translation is CASSYKGFNTEAFF.

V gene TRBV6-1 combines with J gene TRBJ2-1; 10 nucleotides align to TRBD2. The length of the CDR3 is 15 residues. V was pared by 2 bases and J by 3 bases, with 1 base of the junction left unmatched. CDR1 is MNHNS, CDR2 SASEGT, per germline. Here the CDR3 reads CASSERTSGYNEQFF. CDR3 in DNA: TGTGCCAGCAGTGAACGGACTAGCGGCTACAATGAGCAGTTCTTC.

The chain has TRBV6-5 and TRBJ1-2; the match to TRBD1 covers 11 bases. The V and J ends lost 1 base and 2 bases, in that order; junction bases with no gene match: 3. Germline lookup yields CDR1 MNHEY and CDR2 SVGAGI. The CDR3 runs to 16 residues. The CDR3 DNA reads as TGTGCCAGCAGTTACTTTGGACAGGGGGCAAACTATGGCTACACCTTC. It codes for CASSYFGQGANYGYTF.

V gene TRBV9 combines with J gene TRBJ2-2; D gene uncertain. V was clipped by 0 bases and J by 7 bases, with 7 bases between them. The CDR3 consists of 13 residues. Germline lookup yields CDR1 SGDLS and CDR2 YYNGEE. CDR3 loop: CASSVGLLGELFF. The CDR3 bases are TGTGCCAGCAGCGTAGGGCTTCTCGGGGAGCTGTTTTTT.

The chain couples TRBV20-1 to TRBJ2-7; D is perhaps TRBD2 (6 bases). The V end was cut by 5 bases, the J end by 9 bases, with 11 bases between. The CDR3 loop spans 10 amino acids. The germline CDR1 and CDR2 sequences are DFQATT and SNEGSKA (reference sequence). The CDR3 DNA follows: TGCAGTGCTCAGGGAGGAGGGCAGTACTTC. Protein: CSAQGGGQYF.

The CDR3 DNA is TGTGCCTGGAGGGGAGGAGGGGAAGGCTACACCTTC. It specifies CAWRGGGEGYTF. V is TRBV30 and J is TRBJ1-2; D perhaps matches TRBD1 (5 bases). V lost 3 bases, J lost 8 bases, and 13 bases lay in between. Germline V lookup: CDR1 GTSNPN, CDR2 SVGIG (reference sequence). The CDR3 has 12 residues.

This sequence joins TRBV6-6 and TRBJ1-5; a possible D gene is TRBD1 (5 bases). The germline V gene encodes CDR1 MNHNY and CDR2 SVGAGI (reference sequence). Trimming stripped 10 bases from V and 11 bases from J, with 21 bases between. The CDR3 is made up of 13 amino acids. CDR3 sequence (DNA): TGTGCCACCTTGATTACAGCCCTAGGGGCCCAGCATTTT. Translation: CATLITALGAQHF.

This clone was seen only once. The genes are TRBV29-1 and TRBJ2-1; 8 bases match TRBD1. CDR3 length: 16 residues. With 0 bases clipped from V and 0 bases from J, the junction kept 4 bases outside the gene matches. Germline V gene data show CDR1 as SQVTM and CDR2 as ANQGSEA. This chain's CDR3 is CSVEDWGQDSYNEQFF. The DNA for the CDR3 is TGCAGCGTTGAAGATTGGGGACAGGACTCCTACAATGAGCAGTTCTTC.

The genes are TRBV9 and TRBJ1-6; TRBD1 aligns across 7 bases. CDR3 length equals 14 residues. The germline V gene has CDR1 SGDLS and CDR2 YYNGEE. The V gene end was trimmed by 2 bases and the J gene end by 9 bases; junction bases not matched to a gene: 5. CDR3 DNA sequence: TGTGCCAGCAGCGTCGGGACAGAGGGTTCACCCCTCCACTTT. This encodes CASSVGTEGSPLHF.

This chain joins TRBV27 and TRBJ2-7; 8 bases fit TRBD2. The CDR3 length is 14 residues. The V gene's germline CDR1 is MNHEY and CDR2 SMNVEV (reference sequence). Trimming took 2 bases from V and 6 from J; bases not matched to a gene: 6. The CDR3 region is CASSLGAGVGEQYF. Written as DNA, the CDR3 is TGTGCCAGCAGTTTAGGAGCGGGAGTAGGCGAGCAGTACTTC.

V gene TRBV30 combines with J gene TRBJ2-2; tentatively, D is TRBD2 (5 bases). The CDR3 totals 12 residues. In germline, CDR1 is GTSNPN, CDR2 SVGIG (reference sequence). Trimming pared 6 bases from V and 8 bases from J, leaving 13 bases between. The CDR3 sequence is CACHFRRGELFF. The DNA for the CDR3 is TGTGCCTGTCATTTCCGGAGGGGGGAGCTGTTTTTT.

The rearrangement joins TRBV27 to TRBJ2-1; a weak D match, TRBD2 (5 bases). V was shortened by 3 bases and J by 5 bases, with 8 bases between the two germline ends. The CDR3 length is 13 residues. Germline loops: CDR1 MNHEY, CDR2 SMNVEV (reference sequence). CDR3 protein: CASSLWTDNEQFF. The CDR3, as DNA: TGTGCCAGCAGTTTGTGGACTGACAATGAGCAGTTCTTC.

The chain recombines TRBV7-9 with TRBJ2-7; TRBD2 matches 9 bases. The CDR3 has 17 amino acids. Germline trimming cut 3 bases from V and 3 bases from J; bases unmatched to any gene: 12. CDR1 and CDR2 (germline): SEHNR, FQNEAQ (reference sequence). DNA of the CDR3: TGTGCCAGCAGCTTGGTGGGGACGACTAGCGGTGACTACGAGCAGTACTTC. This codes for CASSLVGTTSGDYEQYF.

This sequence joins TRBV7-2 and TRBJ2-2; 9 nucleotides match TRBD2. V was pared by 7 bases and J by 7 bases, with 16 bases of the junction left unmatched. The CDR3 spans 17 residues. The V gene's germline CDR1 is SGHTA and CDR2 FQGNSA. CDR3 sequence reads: CASTSTVGLAFIGELFF. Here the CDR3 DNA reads TGTGCCAGCACCTCAACGGTGGGACTAGCTTTCATCGGGGAGCTGTTTTTT.

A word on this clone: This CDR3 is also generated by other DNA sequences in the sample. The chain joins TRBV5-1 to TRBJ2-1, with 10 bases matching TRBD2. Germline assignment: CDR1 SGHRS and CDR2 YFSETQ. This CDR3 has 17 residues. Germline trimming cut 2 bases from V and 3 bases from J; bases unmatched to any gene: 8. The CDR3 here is CASSFASGSSSYNEQFF. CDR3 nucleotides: TGCGCCAGCAGCTTTGCTAGCGGGAGCTCAAGCTACAATGAGCAGTTCTTC.